The 8 T cell receptor beta chains listed next were all sequenced from one sample in a study of OX40 agonist ivuxolimab in advanced cancers. The table came from immunoSEQ multiplex PCR; TCRdb's copy has only in-frame clones and leaves some out. The repertoire holds about 76,000 clones, with about 85% as singletons. Here the sequenced sample was CD4+ or CD8+ T cells sorted from blood, taken in a trial of the OX40 agonist ivuxolimab. These receptors were obtained from an adult with an advanced solid tumor such as melanoma, head and neck, liver or kidney cancer.

The chain has TRBV5-4 and TRBJ2-3; 9 nucleotides line up with TRBD2. This CDR3 region has 15 residues. Trimming cost V 5 bases and J 2 bases; bases outside gene matches: 6. Germline assignment: CDR1 SGHNT and CDR2 YYREEE (reference sequence). The chain's CDR3 is CASRRSGGSTDTQYF. The CDR3 region has the DNA TGTGCCAGCAGAAGGAGCGGGGGGTCCACAGATACGCAGTATTTT.

The V gene is TRBV18, the J gene TRBJ1-6, with 9 bases lining up with TRBD1. The CDR3 has 16 amino acids. The junction had 5 bases not matched to a gene; V was cut back by 3 bases and J by 5 bases. Germline V gives CDR1 KGHSH, CDR2 LQKENI. The CDR3, as DNA: TGTGCCAGCTCACCTTGGGGACAGGGCAATAATTCACCCCTCCACTTT. Protein sequence: CASSPWGQGNNSPLHF.

The chain combines TRBV6-5 with TRBJ2-7; maybe TRBD1 (6 bases). This CDR3 is 14 amino acids long. The V gene lost 4 bases and the J gene lost 4 bases, with 14 bases spanning the gap. The germline V gene encodes CDR1 MNHEY and CDR2 SVGAGI. CDR3 sequence (DNA): TGTGCCAGCAGTTCCCCTGACAGGAGTTACGAGCAGTACTTC. Translated, it gives CASSSPDRSYEQYF.

This chain connects TRBV11-3 to TRBJ1-2; tentative D call: TRBD1 (6 bases). Trimming took 2 bases from V and 8 from J, leaving 12 bases between them. Germline CDR1 and CDR2: SGHNT and YENEEA. CDR3 length: 13 residues. The chain's CDR3 is CASSLTGTEGYTF. The CDR3 DNA is TGTGCCAGCAGCTTAACAGGGACGGAAGGCTACACCTTC.

The chain couples TRBV7-2 to TRBJ1-1; D unclear. Trimming removed 5 bases from V and 4 bases from J, with 8 bases in between. The germline V gene encodes CDR1 SGHTA and CDR2 FQGNSA. The CDR3 runs 12 residues. For the CDR3, the DNA is TGTGCCAGCAGCCGCTACAGCACTGAAGCTTTCTTT. Its translation: CASSRYSTEAFF.

The genes are TRBV6-6 and TRBJ2-7; 7 nucleotides align to TRBD2. The V and J ends lost 2 bases and 4 bases, in that order; junction bases with no gene match: 5. The CDR3 spans 14 residues. Germline lookup yields CDR1 MNHNY and CDR2 SVGAGI (reference sequence). In DNA form, the CDR3 reads TGTGCCAGCAGTTACACGGCGGGGGTATACGAGCAGTACTTC. It translates to CASSYTAGVYEQYF.

The CDR3 reads CASSKRGQGTYGYTF. CDR3 DNA sequence: TGTGCCAGCAGTAAGCGGGGACAGGGGACCTATGGCTACACCTTC. The gene calls are TRBV6-6 and TRBJ1-2, with 10 bases aligning to TRBD1. The CDR3 runs to 15 residues. Germline trimming cut 5 bases from V and 4 bases from J; bases unmatched to any gene: 7. Per the germline V gene, CDR1 is MNHNY and CDR2 is SVGAGI (reference sequence).

The CDR3 DNA reads TGTGCCAGCAGCTTAGCGGGGGGCCTAACCTACGAGCAGTACTTC. As protein: CASSLAGGLTYEQYF. The chain links TRBV7-9 to TRBJ2-7; TRBD1 or TRBD2 may be the D gene (6 bases each). The CDR3 runs 15 residues. Trimming shortened V by 0 bases and J by 2 bases, and 11 bases separated the two germline ends. Germline-derived CDR1 and CDR2 are SEHNR and FQNEAQ (reference sequence).